The rows below give T cell receptor beta chains drawn from one sample of a study of blood T cell repertoires in COVID-19. Profiling relied on immunoSEQ multiplex PCR, and the TCRdb table lists in-frame clones only, not all of them. This sample yields roughly 250,000 clones, of which over 80% are seen a single time; approximately 5.7% belongs to the top ten. The sequenced material came from peripheral blood. The receptors originated from a human donor in a cohort sampled during active COVID-19. Each CDR3 is given with its conserved first and last residue.

V gene	J gene	CDR3 protein
TRBV5-4	TRBJ1-2	CASSTSPGTGVNYGYTF
TRBV19	TRBJ1-5	CASSIGTGKIQPQHF
TRBV19	TRBJ1-6	CASSLGTANSPLHF
TRBV9	TRBJ2-2	CASSVTGGRGTGELFF
TRBV19	TRBJ1-5	CASTSRQSNQPQHF
TRBV6-2/TRBV6-3	TRBJ1-1	CASSYREDTEAFF
TRBV7-2	TRBJ1-1	CASSFRKSGTEAFF
TRBV19	TRBJ1-1	CASSIAGLENTEAFF
TRBV4-1	TRBJ2-1	CASSQARTSGVYNEQFF
TRBV3-1/TRBV3-2	TRBJ1-5	CASSPLRGGDQPQHF
TRBV28	TRBJ2-5	CASSNPGQGAETQYF
TRBV7-9	TRBJ2-7	CASSGRGQGAYEQYF
TRBV5-1	TRBJ2-5	CASTTGTLNQETQYF
TRBV5-1	TRBJ2-4	CASSLDSGSGNIQYF
TRBV21-1	TRBJ2-2	CASSKRTGATGELFF
TRBV7-9	TRBJ2-1	CASSSWTGDNEQFF
TRBV6-5	TRBJ1-1	CASSYSGQRATEAFF
TRBV2	TRBJ2-7	CASSLTGKLGEQYF
TRBV10-2	TRBJ2-1	CATKTGPGGNEQFF
TRBV9	TRBJ1-4	CASSERSGLDEKLFF
TRBV9	TRBJ2-3	CASSPSPDGAGDSFSDTQYF
TRBV20-1	TRBJ1-5	CSASPGGEQPQHF
TRBV5-1	TRBJ1-1	CASRRGRGATEAFF
TRBV19	TRBJ1-5	CASSITGGNQPQHF
TRBV6-6	TRBJ1-4	CASSYSGGQGLEKLFF
TRBV6-5	TRBJ1-4	CASSRSALNEKLFF
TRBV29-1	TRBJ2-5	CSVEGGRETQYF
TRBV2	TRBJ1-2	CASSEPDRDGGYTF
TRBV6-5	TRBJ1-1	CASYPDRVAFF
TRBV6-6	TRBJ1-2	CASSYNRGLGYTF
TRBV19	TRBJ1-2	CASNPTGVTNYGYTF
TRBV7-2	TRBJ1-1	CASRRGRQMNTEAFF
TRBV7-3	TRBJ2-3	CASSLRGGHEDTQYF
TRBV27	TRBJ1-5	CASGPKRGSYSNQPQHF
TRBV7-6	TRBJ2-5	CASSRTSGSQETQYF
TRBV6-4	TRBJ2-2	CASLKGDTGELFF
TRBV6-6	TRBJ2-7	CASSYGTGYEQYF
TRBV5-1	TRBJ2-7	CASSWGGSGLREQYF
TRBV7-3	TRBJ2-7	CASSLNREREQYF
TRBV19	TRBJ2-5	CASSSTGRETQYF
TRBV18	TRBJ2-7	CASSPLTGEQYF